Below, 30 T cell receptor beta chains from the same sample are listed, as sequenced in a study of identical twins. TCRdb re-analysed the 5' RACE reads in MiXCR, keeping a single row per CDR3 protein. The data show approximately 1.8 million distinct CDR3 sequences, about 32% seen once. The sample taken for sequencing was cord blood. Source of these receptors: a newborn girl in good health.

The V gene is TRBV20-1, the J gene TRBJ2-1, with TRBD2 matching over 12 bases. J gave up 4 bases and V 4 bases, and 5 bases lay outside the gene matches. Germline-derived CDR1 and CDR2 are DFQATT and SNEGSKA (reference sequence). CDR3 length: 15 residues. This CDR3 is CSATGTSGFYNEQFF. CDR3 DNA: TGCAGTGCTACCGGGACTAGCGGGTTTTACAATGAGCAGTTCTTC.

In this sample, this clonotype turned up once. A much larger clone lies a single base off, so this may be a read error. This chain uses TRBV6-2 or TRBV6-3 with TRBJ1-2; a weak D match, TRBD1 (6 bases). Germline CDR1 MNHEY, CDR2 SVGEGT. This CDR3 spans 12 amino acids. CDR3 sequence (DNA): TGTGCCTGCAGTTACTCGACAGGTGGCTACACCTTC. Its translation: CACSYSTGGYTF.

The V call is TRBV12-3 or TRBV12-4, the J call TRBJ2-7; the D gene is possibly TRBD1 (6 bases). Trimming removed 6 bases at V and 1 base at J, with 19 bases between. The CDR3 has 16 residues. Here the CDR3 DNA reads TGTGCCAGCAGCCCCTACTCGACAGGCCTGTCCTACGAGCAGTACTTC. This gives the protein CASSPYSTGLSYEQYF.

The chain combines TRBV11-2 with TRBJ2-1, with 14 bases fitting TRBD2. The length of the CDR3 is 14 residues. The V gene end was trimmed by 5 bases and the J gene end by 12 bases; junction bases not matched to a gene: 6. From germline, CDR1 is SGHAT and CDR2 FQNNGV. CDR3 sequence reads: CASSQGTSGRRQFF. In nucleotides, the CDR3 is TGTGCCAGCAGCCAGGGGACTAGCGGGAGAAGGCAGTTCTTC.

This chain uses TRBV2 with TRBJ2-3; 11 bases agree with TRBD2. Trimming took 3 bases from V and 1 from J; bases not matched to a gene: 12. The CDR3 runs to 19 residues. The germline V gene encodes CDR1 SNHLY and CDR2 FYNNEI. The CDR3 loop reads CASSDPRSLLAGGTDTQYF. The DNA for the CDR3 is TGTGCCAGCAGTGACCCCCGGAGCCTACTAGCGGGAGGCACAGATACGCAGTATTTT.

The table lists this clonotype with many counts. The chain employs TRBV29-1 and TRBJ2-1; D gene ambiguous. Germline values: CDR1 SQVTM, CDR2 ANQGSEA. The CDR3 covers 11 residues. The V gene lost 8 bases and the J gene lost 7 bases, with 12 bases spanning the gap. The CDR3 protein is CSLGFRNEQFF. As DNA, the CDR3 is TGCAGCTTGGGGTTCAGGAATGAGCAGTTCTTC.

This clonotype was found many times. The gene calls are TRBV27 and TRBJ2-1; 13 bases are shared with TRBD2. Looked up from germline, CDR1 is MNHEY and CDR2 is SMNVEV (reference sequence). The length of the CDR3 is 16 residues. The V and J ends lost 3 bases and 4 bases, in that order; junction bases with no gene match: 3. CDR3 in amino acids: CASSFLTSGGYNEQFF. CDR3 coding DNA: TGTGCCAGCAGTTTCCTGACTAGCGGGGGGTACAATGAGCAGTTCTTC.

This clonotype was observed many times. The chain recombines TRBV10-3 with TRBJ2-7; TRBD1 agrees at 8 bases. CDR3 length: 12 residues. V gave up 8 bases and J gave up 5 bases; unmatched junction bases: 5. Germline CDR1 reads ENHRY; CDR2 reads SYGVKD. The CDR3 DNA reads TGTGCCATCCGACAGGGGAGCCACGAGCAGTACTTC. It specifies CAIRQGSHEQYF.

This clonotype was found a few times. The chain has TRBV20-1 and TRBJ1-5; TRBD1 agrees at 8 bases. The germline V gene encodes CDR1 DFQATT and CDR2 SNEGSKA (reference sequence). The junction had 6 bases not matched to a gene; V was cut back by 4 bases and J by 7 bases. The CDR3 length is 13 residues. The CDR3 spells CSAMTGARQPQHF. For the CDR3, the DNA is TGCAGTGCTATGACAGGGGCGAGGCAGCCCCAGCATTTT.

The rearrangement joins TRBV18 to TRBJ1-2; D unclear. The CDR3 extends over 14 amino acids. V was clipped by 3 bases and J by 5 bases, with 13 bases between them. The germline gives CDR1 KGHSH, CDR2 LQKENI. The CDR3 spells CASSPGSQDYGYTF. The CDR3 DNA reads TGTGCCAGCTCACCGGGGTCGCAGGATTATGGCTACACCTTC.

V and J are TRBV27 and TRBJ2-7, with 7 bases fitting TRBD1. This CDR3 has 14 residues. V shed 5 bases and J 3 bases; nucleotides not matched to a gene: 7. CDR1 is MNHEY, CDR2 SMNVEV, per germline (reference sequence). This chain's CDR3 is CASSGEQGRYEQYF. CDR3 bases: TGTGCCAGCAGTGGGGAACAGGGGCGCTACGAGCAGTACTTC.

This clonotype was observed a few times. The V call is TRBV7-6, the J call TRBJ2-3; D is possibly TRBD2 (7 bases). The CDR3 has 21 amino acids. The germline gives CDR1 SGHVS, CDR2 FNYEAQ. Trimming took 2 bases from V and 6 from J, leaving 33 bases between them. CDR3 residues: CASSLSPPSPNRGAFVDTQYF. The CDR3 DNA follows: TGTGCCAGCAGCTTAAGTCCCCCGTCCCCCAATCGGGGGGCTTTCGTGGATACGCAGTATTTT.

The chain recombines TRBV7-9 with TRBJ2-7, with D possibly TRBD2 on 6 matching bases. With the DNA end fitting TRBJ2-5 better, the J assignment may be wrong. Germline V gives CDR1 SEHNR, CDR2 FQNEAQ (reference sequence). The CDR3 runs to 16 residues. This CDR3 reads CASSPTSRRASETQYF. The CDR3 coding sequence is TGTGCCAGCAGCCCCACTAGCAGGAGGGCGTCGGAGACCCAGTACTTC.

The chain recombines TRBV28 with TRBJ2-1; D is possibly TRBD2 (6 bases). Trimming stripped 4 bases from V and 3 bases from J, with 19 bases between. Germline lookup yields CDR1 MDHEN and CDR2 SYDVKM. The CDR3 covers 17 residues. The CDR3, as DNA: TGTGCCAGCAGTTCGATAGTGGGAGGACCTCTCTACAATGAGCAGTTCTTC. It specifies CASSSIVGGPLYNEQFF.

There are a few counts of this clonotype. This chain links TRBV28 with TRBJ2-3, with D possibly matching TRBD2 (6 bases). The V gene lost 0 bases and the J gene lost 0 bases, with 22 bases spanning the gap. CDR1 and CDR2 from the germline V gene are MDHEN and SYDVKM. CDR3 length: 20 residues. The DNA of the CDR3 is TGTGCCAGCAGTTTATGGGGTCGACGGGCTAGCGTAACTAGCACAGATACGCAGTATTTT. This codes for CASSLWGRRASVTSTDTQYF.

The chain carries TRBV5-1 and TRBJ2-3; 8 nucleotides align to TRBD2. The CDR3 is 16 residues long. V shed 2 bases, J shed 8 bases, and the junction held 13 bases outside the gene matches. Germline V gene lookup returns CDR1 SGHRS and CDR2 YFSETQ. For the CDR3, the DNA is TGCGCCAGCAGCTTAAGTCCGACGGGGGGACTAGTTACGCAGTATTTT. This sequence encodes CASSLSPTGGLVTQYF.

J is TRBJ1-2 and V is TRBV11-2; D is uncertain. In germline, CDR1 is SGHAT, CDR2 FQNNGV. The CDR3 runs 13 residues. V lost 1 base to trimming and J lost 4 bases, with 7 bases between them. This chain's CDR3 is CASSLADTYGYTF. CDR3 in DNA: TGTGCCAGCAGCTTAGCCGATACCTATGGCTACACCTTC.

Of note for this clonotype: Mismatch with germline at one junction end may stem from a read error. The chain has TRBV7-2 and TRBJ2-1; TRBD2 aligns across 12 bases. This CDR3 is 16 amino acids long. Germline CDR1 SGHTA, CDR2 FQGNSA. The CDR3 bases are TGTGCCAACAGCTCCCCTAGCGGGAGGGAGTTCAATGAGCAGTTCTTC. As protein: CANSSPSGREFNEQFF.

This clonotype was recorded many times. V and J are TRBV12-3 or TRBV12-4 and TRBJ2-1; D gene unclear. V was shortened by 5 bases and J by 7 bases, with 6 bases between the two germline ends. CDR3 length: 11 residues. The CDR3 here is CASSLTNEQFF. CDR3 coding DNA: TGTGCCAGCAGTCTCACTAATGAGCAGTTCTTC.

This clonotype showed up just a few times. V usage is TRBV4-2 and J usage is TRBJ1-1, with D possibly matching TRBD1 (5 bases). The germline gives CDR1 LGHNA, CDR2 YNFKEQ. This CDR3 is built from 15 residues. Trimming stripped 2 bases from V and 1 base from J, with 11 bases between. CDR3 in DNA: TGTGCCAGCAGCCAACCGACCAGGGCGAACACTGAAGCTTTCTTT. Translating it yields CASSQPTRANTEAFF.

This clonotype was detected a few times. V is TRBV7-6 and J is TRBJ2-3; D ambiguous. CDR3 length: 17 residues. Germline V gives CDR1 SGHVS, CDR2 FNYEAQ. V was cut by 0 bases and J by 0 bases, with 13 bases left in between. CDR3 loop: CASSLAVPRASTDTQYF. The DNA for the CDR3 is TGTGCCAGCAGCTTAGCCGTTCCTAGAGCTAGCACAGATACGCAGTATTTT.

In its sample, this clonotype was seen a few times. The rearrangement uses TRBV5-5 and TRBJ1-2; no reliable D call. Trimming stripped 6 bases from V and 2 bases from J, with 8 bases between. Germline CDR1 is SGHKS and CDR2 is YYEKEE (reference sequence). This CDR3 region has 12 residues. CDR3 protein: CASKGRNYGYTF. CDR3 DNA: TGTGCCAGCAAGGGCAGAAACTATGGCTACACCTTC.

Note on this clonotype: One end of the junction varies from germline; a read error may be responsible. The chain combines TRBV20-1 with TRBJ2-1; 7 bases align to TRBD2. CDR1 and CDR2 from the germline V gene are DFQATT and SNEGSKA (reference sequence). The CDR3 runs 13 residues. The CDR3 reads CSAMGGDSNKQFF. For the CDR3, the DNA is TGCAGTGCTATGGGGGGGGATAGCAATAAGCAGTTCTTC.

This clonotype showed up many times. The chain joins TRBV12-3 or TRBV12-4 to TRBJ2-7; 10 bases line up with TRBD1. The V gene end was trimmed by 5 bases and the J gene end by 3 bases; junction bases not matched to a gene: 7. CDR3 length: 15 residues. The CDR3 nucleotides are TGTGCCAGCAGTCTTCACGGGACAGGGGTCTACGAGCAGTACTTC. This codes for CASSLHGTGVYEQYF.

V gene TRBV11-1 combines with J gene TRBJ2-4; TRBD1 aligns across 7 bases. The CDR3 has 15 amino acids. V lost 5 bases and J lost 5; bases outside the gene matches: 9. Germline assignment: CDR1 SGHAT and CDR2 FQDESV (reference sequence). The CDR3 region is CASSPNRGAQNIQYF. As DNA, the CDR3 is TGTGCCAGCAGCCCCAACAGGGGAGCTCAAAACATTCAGTACTTC.

The sample holds many counts of this clonotype. J is TRBJ2-7 and V is TRBV29-1; perhaps TRBD1 as D (8 bases). V dropped 6 bases and J dropped 0 bases, with 15 bases sitting between them. CDR3 size: 14 residues. From germline, CDR1 is SQVTM and CDR2 ANQGSEA. The CDR3 bases are TGCAGCGTCGGGGGGCAGGGGGCCTCCTACGAGCAGTACTTC. It yields the protein CSVGGQGASYEQYF.

The rearrangement uses TRBV7-2 and TRBJ1-2; 7 bases are shared with TRBD1. The CDR3 length is 15 residues. Per the germline V gene, CDR1 is SGHTA and CDR2 is FQGNSA. V lost 4 bases and J lost 1; bases outside the gene matches: 6. This CDR3 reads CASSSGTARNYGYTF. In nucleotides, the CDR3 is TGTGCCAGCAGCTCAGGGACAGCGCGTAACTATGGCTACACCTTC.

This rearrangement joins TRBV20-1 to TRBJ2-7; tentative D call: TRBD2 (6 bases). V dropped 3 bases and J dropped 4 bases, with 13 bases sitting between them. Per germline, CDR1 DFQATT and CDR2 SNEGSKA (reference sequence). The CDR3 is 13 amino acids. Written as DNA, the CDR3 is TGCAGTGCTAGTGGGGGGAGAGATTACGAGCAGTACTTC. It codes for CSASGGRDYEQYF.

The J gene is TRBJ1-2, the V gene TRBV4-1; TRBD1 aligns across 11 bases. V dropped 2 bases and J dropped 2; count of bases not matched to a gene: 4. Germline V lookup: CDR1 MGHRA, CDR2 YSYEKL. CDR3 length: 16 residues. The CDR3 here is CASSQPGQGANYGYTF. The CDR3 coding sequence is TGCGCCAGCAGCCAACCTGGACAGGGGGCGAACTATGGCTACACCTTC.

The rearrangement joins TRBV28 to TRBJ1-2; 9 positions agree with TRBD1. The CDR3 totals 14 residues. CDR1 and CDR2 (germline): MDHEN, SYDVKM. With 4 bases clipped from V and 6 bases from J, the junction kept 6 bases outside the gene matches. This CDR3 is CASSSHRGRDGYTF. Written as DNA, the CDR3 is TGTGCCAGCAGTTCGCACAGGGGGCGGGATGGCTACACCTTC.